Listed below are T cell receptor beta chains from one sample, sequenced in a study of T cell repertoires in cytomegalovirus infection. TCRdb fed the reads into MiXCR, producing one record per CDR3 protein. The sample lists some 220,000 distinct CDR3 sequences; around two fifths were seen once. Their cognate antigens are unknown. Specimen: CD8+ T cells from cultured PBMCs, collected from culture after CMV antigen stimulation. The receptors shown here come from a human donor in good health (CMV status not recorded). Some clones in this sample may be carry-over from other donors' samples. Both conserved end residues are part of each CDR3.

V gene: TRBV7-6; CDR3 length: 14; CDR3 protein: CASSLGQHKYGYTF
V gene: TRBV27; CDR3 length: 13; CDR3 protein: CASSSAAWDTQYF
V gene: TRBV9; CDR3 length: 14; CDR3 protein: CASSPQGGSYEQYF
V gene: TRBV10-3; CDR3 length: 16; CDR3 protein: CAILKEEGAGTGELFF
V gene: TRBV6-5; CDR3 length: 15; CDR3 protein: CASSFSAGGTHEQYF
V gene: TRBV7-8; CDR3 length: 14; CDR3 protein: CASSVARGEDTQYF
V gene: TRBV5-6; CDR3 length: 15; CDR3 protein: CASSLAYSGGSEQYF
V gene: TRBV6-6; CDR3 length: 15; CDR3 protein: CASSARLAGWYEQFF
V gene: TRBV12-3/TRBV12-4; CDR3 length: 15; CDR3 protein: CASSYSGQANTEAFF
V gene: TRBV27; CDR3 length: 13; CDR3 protein: CASSLTPRRVQHF
V gene: TRBV7-9; CDR3 length: 15; CDR3 protein: CASSLSQEGMYEQYF